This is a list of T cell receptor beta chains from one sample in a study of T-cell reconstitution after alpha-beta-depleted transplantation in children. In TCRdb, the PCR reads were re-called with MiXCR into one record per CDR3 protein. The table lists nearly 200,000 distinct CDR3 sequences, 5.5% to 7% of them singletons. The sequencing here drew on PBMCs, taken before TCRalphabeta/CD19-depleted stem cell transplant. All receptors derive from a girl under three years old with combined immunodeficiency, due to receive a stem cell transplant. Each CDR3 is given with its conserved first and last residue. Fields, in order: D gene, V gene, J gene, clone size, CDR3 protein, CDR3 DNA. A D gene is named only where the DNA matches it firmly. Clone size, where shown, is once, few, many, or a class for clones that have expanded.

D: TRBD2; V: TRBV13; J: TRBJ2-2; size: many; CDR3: CASSAAGVYTGELFF; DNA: TGTGCCAGCAGCGCAGCGGGAGTATACACCGGGGAGCTGTTTTTT
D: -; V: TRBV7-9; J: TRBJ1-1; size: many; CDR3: CASSLVGLGTEAFF; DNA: TGTGCCAGCAGCTTAGTGGGCCTTGGCACTGAAGCTTTCTTT
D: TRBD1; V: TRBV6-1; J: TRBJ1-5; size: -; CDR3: CASTPQGMGQPQHF; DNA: TGTGCCAGCACTCCACAGGGGATGGGCCAGCCCCAGCATTTT
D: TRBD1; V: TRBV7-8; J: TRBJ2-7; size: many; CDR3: CASNNRGTYEQYF; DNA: TGTGCCAGCAACAACAGGGGAACCTACGAGCAGTACTTC
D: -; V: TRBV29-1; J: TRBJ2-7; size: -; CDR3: CSVRGPKDEQYF; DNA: TGCAGCGTTAGGGGCCCGAAGGACGAGCAGTACTTC
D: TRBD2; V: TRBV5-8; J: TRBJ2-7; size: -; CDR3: CAICQTSGGSYEQYF; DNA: TGTGCCATCTGCCAGACTAGCGGGGGGTCCTACGAGCAGTACTTC
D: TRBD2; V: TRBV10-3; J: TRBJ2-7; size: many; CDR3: CAISEGSGSREQYF; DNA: TGTGCCATCAGTGAGGGTAGCGGGAGCCGCGAGCAGTACTTC
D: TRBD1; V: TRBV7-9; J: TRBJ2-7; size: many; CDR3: CASSPRDRDPYEQYF; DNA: TGTGCCAGCAGCCCCCGGGACAGGGACCCCTACGAGCAGTACTTC
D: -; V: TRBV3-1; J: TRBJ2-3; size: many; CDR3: CASSQDLTGSTQYF; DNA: TGTGCCAGCAGCCAAGATCTAACAGGGAGTACGCAGTATTTT
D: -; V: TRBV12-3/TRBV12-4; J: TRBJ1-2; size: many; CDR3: CASSKQGNYGYTF; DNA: TGTGCCAGCAGTAAACAGGGTAACTATGGCTACACCTTC
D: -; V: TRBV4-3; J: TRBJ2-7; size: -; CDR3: CASSHSRADPHEQYF; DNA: TGCGCCAGCAGCCATTCCAGGGCAGACCCCCACGAGCAGTACTTC
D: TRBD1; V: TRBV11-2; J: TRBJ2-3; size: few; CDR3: CASSSPKTGGGDTQYF; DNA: TGTGCCAGCAGTTCCCCTAAGACAGGGGGAGGAGATACGCAGTATTTT
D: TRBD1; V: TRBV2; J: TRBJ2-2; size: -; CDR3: CASCFSPGTGRDSTGELFF; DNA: TGTGCCAGCTGTTTTTCACCCGGGACAGGGCGGGATAGTACCGGGGAGCTGTTTTTT
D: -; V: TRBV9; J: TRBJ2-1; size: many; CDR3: CASSVAPLGGQSNEQFF; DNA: TGTGCCAGCAGCGTAGCCCCCCTCGGGGGGCAAAGCAATGAGCAGTTCTTC
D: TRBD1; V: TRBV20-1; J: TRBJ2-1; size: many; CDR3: CSARGSGQIAYNEQFF; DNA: TGCAGTGCTAGAGGATCGGGACAGATCGCCTACAATGAGCAGTTCTTC
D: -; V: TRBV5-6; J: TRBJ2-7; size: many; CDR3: CASSGWGLGHRHEQYF; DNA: TGTGCCAGCAGCGGGTGGGGGTTGGGACACCGCCACGAGCAGTACTTC
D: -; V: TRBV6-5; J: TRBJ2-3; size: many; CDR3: CASSYRGETYTDTQYF; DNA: TGTGCCAGCAGTTACCGTGGCGAAACTTACACAGATACGCAGTATTTT
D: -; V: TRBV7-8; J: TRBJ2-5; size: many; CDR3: CASSSLPGVKTQYF; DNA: TGTGCCAGCAGCTCTCTACCGGGGGTAAAGACCCAGTACTTC
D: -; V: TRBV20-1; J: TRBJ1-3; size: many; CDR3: CSAPIVSGNTIYF; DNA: TGCAGTGCTCCCATAGTCTCTGGAAACACCATATATTTT
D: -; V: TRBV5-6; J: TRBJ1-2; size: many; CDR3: CASSLVSDYGYTF; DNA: TGTGCCAGCAGCTTGGTGAGTGACTATGGCTACACCTTC
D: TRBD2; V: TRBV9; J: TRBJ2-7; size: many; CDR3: CASSVGTSTYEQYF; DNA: TGTGCCAGCAGCGTAGGGACTAGCACCTACGAGCAGTACTTC
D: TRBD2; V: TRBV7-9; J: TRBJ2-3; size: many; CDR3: CASSSSGEPRDTQYF; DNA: TGTGCCAGCAGCTCTAGCGGGGAACCAAGAGATACGCAGTATTTT
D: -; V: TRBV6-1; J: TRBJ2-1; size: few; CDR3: CASNQGHQFYNEQFF; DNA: TGTGCCAGCAATCAGGGCCACCAGTTCTACAATGAGCAGTTCTTC
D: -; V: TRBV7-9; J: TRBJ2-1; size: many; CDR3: CASSRDVDRVNEQFF; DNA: TGTGCCAGCAGCCGAGATGTGGACAGAGTAAATGAGCAGTTCTTC
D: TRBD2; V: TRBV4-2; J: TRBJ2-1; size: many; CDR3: CASSQVGTGGPSYYNEQFF; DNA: TGTGCCAGCAGCCAAGTGGGTACGGGAGGCCCCTCCTACTACAATGAGCAGTTCTTC
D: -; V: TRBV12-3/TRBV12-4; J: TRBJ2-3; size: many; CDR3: CASSFLLGAGDTQYF; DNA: TGTGCCAGCAGTTTTCTCTTGGGGGCCGGAGATACGCAGTATTTT
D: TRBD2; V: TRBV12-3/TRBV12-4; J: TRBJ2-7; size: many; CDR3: CASRRTSGTYEQYF; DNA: TGTGCCAGCAGACGAACTAGCGGGACCTACGAGCAGTACTTC
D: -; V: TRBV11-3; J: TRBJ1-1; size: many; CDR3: CASSLIPGHTNTEAFF; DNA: TGTGCCAGCAGCTTAATACCGGGACATACGAACACTGAAGCTTTCTTT
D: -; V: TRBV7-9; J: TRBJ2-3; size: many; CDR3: CASSRYVEAFTDTQYF; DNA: TGTGCCAGCAGCCGTTACGTAGAAGCGTTCACAGATACGCAGTATTTT
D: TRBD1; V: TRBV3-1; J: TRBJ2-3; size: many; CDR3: CASSQDRGPGTDTQYF; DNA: TGTGCCAGCAGCCAAGACAGGGGGCCGGGGACAGATACGCAGTATTTT
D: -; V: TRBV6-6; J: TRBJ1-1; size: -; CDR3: CALSYQGLNSQMNTEAFF; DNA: TGTGCCCTCAGTTATCAGGGCCTCAACTCCCAAATGAACACTGAAGCTTTCTTT
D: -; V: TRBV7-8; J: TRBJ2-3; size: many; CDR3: CASSQNEGLFTDTQYF; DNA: TGTGCCAGCAGCCAAAACGAGGGTCTATTCACAGATACGCAGTATTTT
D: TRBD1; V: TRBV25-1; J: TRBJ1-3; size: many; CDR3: CASSGRTGKTIYF; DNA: TGTGCCAGCAGTGGTCGGACAGGGAAAACCATATATTTT
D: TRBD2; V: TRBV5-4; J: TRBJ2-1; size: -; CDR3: CASSPHMTSGNEQFF; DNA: TGTGCCAGCAGCCCCCATATGACTAGCGGGAATGAGCAGTTCTTC
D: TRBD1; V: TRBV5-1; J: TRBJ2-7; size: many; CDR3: CASSFTGVRGYEQYF; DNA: TGCGCCAGCAGCTTTACAGGGGTCCGTGGATACGAGCAGTACTTC
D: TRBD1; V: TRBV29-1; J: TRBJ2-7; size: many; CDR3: CSVHWTGGETYEQYF; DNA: TGCAGCGTGCACTGGACAGGGGGCGAGACCTACGAGCAGTACTTC
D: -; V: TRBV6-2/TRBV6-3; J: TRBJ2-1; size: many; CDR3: CASSHESGQFF; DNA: TGTGCCAGCAGTCACGAGTCAGGGCAGTTCTTC
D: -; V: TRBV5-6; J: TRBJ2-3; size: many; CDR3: CASSLERRVGDTQYF; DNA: TGTGCCAGCAGCTTGGAGAGGAGGGTGGGCGATACGCAGTATTTT
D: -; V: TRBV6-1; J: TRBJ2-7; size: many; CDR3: CASSTIGSSYEQYF; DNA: TGTGCCAGCAGCACTATCGGCAGCTCCTACGAGCAGTACTTC
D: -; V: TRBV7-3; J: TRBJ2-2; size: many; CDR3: CASSLVPGVANTGELFF; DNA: TGTGCCAGCAGCTTAGTTCCCGGGGTCGCGAACACCGGGGAGCTGTTTTTT
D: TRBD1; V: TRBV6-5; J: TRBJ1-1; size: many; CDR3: CASSYRDRNTEAFF; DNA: TGTGCCAGCAGTTACCGGGACAGGAACACTGAAGCTTTCTTT
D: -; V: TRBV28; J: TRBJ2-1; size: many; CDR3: CASSFENWAYNEQFF; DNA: TGTGCCAGCAGTTTCGAGAATTGGGCCTACAATGAGCAGTTCTTC
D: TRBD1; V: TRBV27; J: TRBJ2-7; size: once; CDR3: CASSLYQRTGLYF; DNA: TGTGCCAGCAGTTTATACCAACGGACAGGGCTGTACTTC
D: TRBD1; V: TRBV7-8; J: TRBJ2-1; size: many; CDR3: CASSLQGADFYYNEQFF; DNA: TGTGCCAGCAGCCTCCAGGGGGCAGATTTTTACTACAATGAGCAGTTCTTC
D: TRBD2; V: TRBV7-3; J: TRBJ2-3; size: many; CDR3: CASSLTETSGGPSGDTQYF; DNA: TGTGCCAGCAGCTTAACGGAGACTAGCGGGGGTCCTTCGGGAGATACGCAGTATTTT
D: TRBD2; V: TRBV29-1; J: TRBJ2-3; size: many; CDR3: CSVGTSGSPDTQYF; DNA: TGCAGCGTTGGGACTAGCGGGAGCCCAGATACGCAGTATTTT
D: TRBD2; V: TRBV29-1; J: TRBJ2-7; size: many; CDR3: CSVATSGFYEQYF; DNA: TGCAGCGTTGCGACTAGCGGGTTCTACGAGCAGTACTTC
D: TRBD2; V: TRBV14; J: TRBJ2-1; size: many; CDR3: CASSQGVGLANYNEQFF; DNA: TGTGCCAGCAGCCAGGGGGTGGGACTAGCGAACTACAATGAGCAGTTCTTC
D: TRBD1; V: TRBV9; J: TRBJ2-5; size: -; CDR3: CASSGTGTGRGETQYF; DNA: TGTGCCAGCAGCGGAACCGGGACAGGGAGGGGAGAGACCCAGTACTTC
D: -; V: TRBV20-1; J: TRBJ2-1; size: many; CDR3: CSARSLGDYEQFF; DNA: TGCAGTGCTAGATCCTTAGGCGATTATGAGCAGTTCTTC
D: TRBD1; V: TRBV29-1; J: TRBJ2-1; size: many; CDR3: CSGLTETGGQFF; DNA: TGCAGCGGCCTAACCGAAACAGGGGGCCAGTTCTTC
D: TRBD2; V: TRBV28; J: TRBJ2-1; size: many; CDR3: CASSFTLAGTSSYNEQFF; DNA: TGTGCCAGCAGTTTTACCCTAGCGGGTACAAGCTCCTACAATGAGCAGTTCTTC
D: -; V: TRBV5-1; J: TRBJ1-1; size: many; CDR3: CASSFFLQAEAFF; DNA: TGCGCCAGCAGCTTTTTTCTACAGGCTGAAGCTTTCTTT